This TCR beta chain was sequenced during a study of T cell responses to AZD1222 COVID-19 vaccine. The protocol was immunoSEQ multiplex PCR, while the TCRdb copy is restricted to in-frame clones and leaves out a portion. This table has about 97,000 clones, 75% to 90% appearing once. Study conclusions and caveats: Spike was spanned by vaccine-associated CD4 TCRs, with dominance at 160-218 and 743-854. Clonal diversity may have been underestimated in mostly white British donors.

Concerning this clone itself: What it recognizes is unknown.

The TCR was taken from an adult in good health. Source: peripheral blood, taken on day 0 of AZD1222 vaccination.

CDR3 nucleotide sequence: TGTGCCATCAGTGAGTCCGGGGCTGGAAACACCATATATTTT. Translation: CAISESGAGNTIYF. The gene calls are TRBV10-3 and TRBJ1-3; D gene uncertain. The V gene lost 0 bases and the J gene lost 2 bases, with 5 bases spanning the gap. In germline, CDR1 is ENHRY, CDR2 SYGVKD. There are 14 residues in the CDR3.